Included here is one T cell receptor (beta chain) sequence, with context. A single base separates this from a much larger clone, so it may be a read error. This entry is derived from a study of molecular identifiers for immune sequencing clone quantification. TCRdb passed the PCR reads through MiXCR, listing each CDR3 protein once. Of about half a million distinct CDR3 sequences in the sample, approximately 25% are singletons; the top ten hold roughly 0.79%. Germline V gene sequence: CDR1 SEHNR, CDR2 FQNEAQ (reference sequence). CDR3 length: 15 amino acids. Sequences were obtained from naive CD8+ T cells from blood, with Jurkat cell RNA spiked in. Documented subset: FACS-sorted CD8+CD4-CCR7+CD45RA+ naive T cells. This rearrangement joins TRBV7-9 to TRBJ2-7; 8 nucleotides line up with TRBD1. This TCR was sampled from a human donor in good health. Some libraries in this study had Jurkat cell RNA spiked in. The CDR3 loop is CANSSTGGRSYEQYF. CDR3 in DNA: TGTGCCAACAGCTCCACAGGGGGAAGGTCCTACGAGCAGTACTTC.